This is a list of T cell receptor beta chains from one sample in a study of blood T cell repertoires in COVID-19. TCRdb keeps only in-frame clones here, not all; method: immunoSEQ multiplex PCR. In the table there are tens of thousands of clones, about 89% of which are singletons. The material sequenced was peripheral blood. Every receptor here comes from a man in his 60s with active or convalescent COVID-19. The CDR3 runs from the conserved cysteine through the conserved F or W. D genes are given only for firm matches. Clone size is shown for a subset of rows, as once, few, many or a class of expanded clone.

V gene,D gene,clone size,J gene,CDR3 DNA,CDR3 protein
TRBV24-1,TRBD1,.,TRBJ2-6,TGTGCCACCAGTGGGGACAGTTTTGTCTCTGGGGCCAACGTCCTGACTTTC,CATSGDSFVSGANVLTF
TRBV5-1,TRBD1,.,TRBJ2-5,TGCGCCAGCAGCTCCCACCGGGACAGATCCCGGGAGACCCAGTACTTC,CASSSHRDRSRETQYF
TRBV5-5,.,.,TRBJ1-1,TGTGCCAGCAGCTTCCAGGGTAACACTGAAGCTTTCTTT,CASSFQGNTEAFF
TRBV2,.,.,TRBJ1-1,TGTGCCAGCACTAAAGAGGTAGCTTTCTTT,CASTKEVAFF
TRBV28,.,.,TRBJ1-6,TGTGCCAGCAGTGGGCCAGGGGCGGTCGTACATTCACCCCTCCACTTT,CASSGPGAVVHSPLHF
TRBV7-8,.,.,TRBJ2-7,TGTGCCAGCAGCTCCGAGACTTACTACGAGCAGTACTTC,CASSSETYYEQYF
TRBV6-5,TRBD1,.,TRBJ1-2,TGTGCCAGCACGGCAGGGGGAGGCTACACCTTC,CASTAGGGYTF
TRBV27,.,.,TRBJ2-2,TGTGCCAGCAGTTTAGCAGTAGGGGAGCTGTTTTTT,CASSLAVGELFF
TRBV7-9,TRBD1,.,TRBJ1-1,TGTGCCAGCAGCTTAGAGTGGGGACAGGGTTCGGGCACTGAAGCTTTCTTT,CASSLEWGQGSGTEAFF
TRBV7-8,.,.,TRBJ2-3,TGTGCCAGCAGCTCGGTGCCAAACACAGATACGCAGTATTTT,CASSSVPNTDTQYF
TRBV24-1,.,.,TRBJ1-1,TGTGCCACCAGTTCCAGTGCAGGGGCGGTGAACACTGAAGCTTTCTTT,CATSSSAGAVNTEAFF
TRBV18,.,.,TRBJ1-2,TGTGCCAGCTCCGCGGGGGCTAACTATGGCTACACCTTC,CASSAGANYGYTF
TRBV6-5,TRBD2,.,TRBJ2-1,TGTGCCAGCAGCAGGACTAGCGGGAGGTACAATGAGCAGTTCTTC,CASSRTSGRYNEQFF
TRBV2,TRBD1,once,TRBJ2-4,TGTGCCAGCACCGGACAGGGGAACATTCAGTACTTC,CASTGQGNIQYF
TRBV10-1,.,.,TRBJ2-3,TGCGCCAGCAGTTGGCGGGGCACAGATACGCAGTATTTT,CASSWRGTDTQYF
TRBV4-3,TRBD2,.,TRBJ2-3,TGCGCCAGCAGCGAACTAGCGGGGGGGCGTGGCACAGATACGCAGTATTTT,CASSELAGGRGTDTQYF
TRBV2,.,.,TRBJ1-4,TGTGCCAGCGGGGGAGGGCTGACTAATGAAAAACTGTTTTTT,CASGGGLTNEKLFF
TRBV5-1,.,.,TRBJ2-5,TGCGCCAGCAGTCCGGGTGAGATGTTGGAGACCCAGTACTTC,CASSPGEMLETQYF
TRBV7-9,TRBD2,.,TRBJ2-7,TGTGCCAGCAGCTTAGGAAGGACTAGCGGGGGGCCCAACCTCTACGAGCAGTACTTC,CASSLGRTSGGPNLYEQYF
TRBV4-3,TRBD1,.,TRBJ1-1,TGCGCCAGCAGCCACCAACAGGGGACGAACACTGAAGCTTTCTTT,CASSHQQGTNTEAFF
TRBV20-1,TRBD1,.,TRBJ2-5,TGCAGTGCTAGTATGGGACAGGGGGCGCGGGAGACCCAGTACTTC,CSASMGQGARETQYF
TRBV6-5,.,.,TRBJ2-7,TGTGCCAGCAGTTCGGCGGCAGACTCCAGTTACGAGCAGTACTTC,CASSSAADSSYEQYF
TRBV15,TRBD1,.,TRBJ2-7,TGTGCCACCAGCAGACTAAGGACAGGGGGCATCTACGAGCAGTACTTC,CATSRLRTGGIYEQYF
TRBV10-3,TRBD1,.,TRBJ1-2,TGTGCCATCAGTGAGTCGGGGACAGGGCACTATGGCTACACCTTC,CAISESGTGHYGYTF
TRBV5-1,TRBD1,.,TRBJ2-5,TGCGCCAGCAGACGACAGACAGGGGATCTCCAAGAGACCCAGTACTTC,CASRRQTGDLQETQYF
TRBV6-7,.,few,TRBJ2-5,TGTGCCAGCCCTAGAAGGGGGGGGGAAGAGACCCAGTACTTC,CASPRRGGEETQYF
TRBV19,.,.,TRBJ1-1,TGTGCCAGTAGTACTTTCCCTGAACAGATGAACACTGAAGCTTTCTTT,CASSTFPEQMNTEAFF
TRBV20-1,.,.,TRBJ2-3,TGCAGTGCTGAGACTACAGATACGCAGTATTTT,CSAETTDTQYF
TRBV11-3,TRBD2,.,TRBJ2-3,TGTGCCAGCAGCCCTAGCGGGAGCACAGATACGCAGTATTTT,CASSPSGSTDTQYF
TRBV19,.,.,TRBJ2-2,TGTGCCAGTAACCGGGGTGGGGCGAACACCGGGGAGCTGTTTTTT,CASNRGGANTGELFF
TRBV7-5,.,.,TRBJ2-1,TGTGTCAGAAGCTTAGCGCGGTCGGCAGATCGTCCCAATGGGAATGAGCAGTTCTTC,CVRSLARSADRPNGNEQFF
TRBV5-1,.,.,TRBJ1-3,TGCGCCAGCAGCTTGGGACAGGCCTTCTCTGGAAACACCATATATTTT,CASSLGQAFSGNTIYF
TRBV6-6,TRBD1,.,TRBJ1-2,TGTGCCAGCAGTCCTCGACAGGGGCCGCCTCTTGGCTACACCTTC,CASSPRQGPPLGYTF
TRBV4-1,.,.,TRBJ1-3,TGCGCCAGCAGCCAAGAAGGACGAGGGACTCCGGGAAACACCATATATTTT,CASSQEGRGTPGNTIYF
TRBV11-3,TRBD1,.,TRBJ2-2,TGTGCCAGCAGACACGGGACAGGGAGTGTCGGGGAGCTGTTTTTT,CASRHGTGSVGELFF
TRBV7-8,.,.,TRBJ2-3,TGTGCCAGCAGGCTTAGAGTCGGTGATACGCAGTATTTT,CASRLRVGDTQYF
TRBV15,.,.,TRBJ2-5,TGTGCCACCAGCAGCTCTATTGTAGAGACCCAGTACTTC,CATSSSIVETQYF
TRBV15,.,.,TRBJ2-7,TGTGCCACCAGCAGAGATCTTACGCCACTCGAGCAGTACTTC,CATSRDLTPLEQYF
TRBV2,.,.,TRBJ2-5,TGTGCCAGCAGTGAACTAACCACCCAAGAGACCCAGTACTTC,CASSELTTQETQYF
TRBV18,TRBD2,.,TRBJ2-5,TGTGCCAGCTCACCACAAGGGACTAGCGAAGAGACCCAGTACTTC,CASSPQGTSEETQYF